This T cell receptor beta chain was documented in a study of neurological immune-mediated disorders. Findings and limits, study-wide: Patients with HTLV-1-associated myelopathy had the highest level of TCR clonal expansion, whereas patients with multiple sclerosis had the lowest level, falling beneath the level found in healthy controls. The multiple sclerosis repertoire cluster had no clinical or MRI feature associated with it. One related-CDR3 cluster, which may be a signature, held the repertoires of 18 of 34 multiple sclerosis patients after phylogenetic grouping.

The cDNA came from 5'RACE, which used 10-nucleotide random UMIs. One entry per CDR3 protein results from TCRdb running MiXCR on the 5' RACE reads. The data contain approximately 70,000 distinct CDR3 sequences, about 5.1% of them seen just once; the ten biggest clones take up roughly 2.2%. The V gene end was trimmed by 4 bases and the J gene end by 4 bases; junction bases not matched to a gene: 12. In germline, CDR1 is ENHRY, CDR2 SYGVKD. This CDR3 spans 17 amino acids. This clonotype was counted many times. Its specificity is not known. The sample taken for sequencing was PBMCs. The clonotype originates from a woman in her seventies with multiple sclerosis. The chain links TRBV10-3 to TRBJ1-2, with TRBD1 matching over 10 bases. The CDR3: CAISGSSSDRGGYGYTF. CDR3 sequence (DNA): TGTGCCATCAGTGGATCCTCTTCGGACAGGGGGGGCTATGGCTACACCTTC.